These 25 T cell receptor beta chains originate from one sample sequenced in a study of T cells expressing NK-cell markers. TCRdb reprocessed the 5' RACE reads; each CDR3 protein has one entry and no DNA is given. The repertoire shows 150,000 to 180,000 distinct CDR3 sequences; the top ten hold roughly a third. Sample: blood T cells: a sorted CD56 or NKG2C T cell subset, CD4+ or CD8+ T cells, or bulk PBMC T cells (not recorded which). The receptors come from a woman between 45 and 65 years old in good health.

This chain joins TRBV5-6 and TRBJ1-1; the D gene TCRdb calls, TRBD1, cannot be checked with no DNA. The CDR3 covers 13 residues. CDR1 and CDR2 from the germline V gene are SGHDT and YYEEEE. The CDR3 loop is CASNLQGGTEAFF.

The chain employs TRBV7-8 and TRBJ2-3; TCRdb outputs TRBD2, but without DNA this stays unchecked. Germline values: CDR1 SGHVS, CDR2 FQNEAQ. The CDR3 is made up of 17 amino acids. This CDR3 is CASSLGRGQRSADTQYF.

The chain is built from TRBV4-1 and TRBJ1-1; TCRdb returns TRBD1, unconfirmable since there is no DNA. The CDR3 runs to 16 residues. Germline assignment: CDR1 MGHRA and CDR2 YSYEKL. CDR3 sequence reads: CASSQGQNTMNTEAFF.

The chain combines TRBV3-1 with TRBJ2-2; there is no DNA to check the TCRdb D call of TRBD2. The CDR3 covers 15 residues. Germline V gene sequence: CDR1 LGHDT, CDR2 YNNKEL (reference sequence). The CDR3 loop is CASRGEAKNTGELFF.

This chain joins TRBV6-4 and TRBJ1-1; the D call of TRBD1 rests on TCRdb alone, since no DNA is present to check it. The CDR3 is 14 residues long. Germline V CDR1 and CDR2: MRHNA, SNTAGT. The CDR3 loop is CASSDGRENTEAFF.

This rearrangement joins TRBV14 to TRBJ2-7; TCRdb gives TRBD1 as the D gene, but with no DNA this cannot be confirmed. Looked up from germline, CDR1 is SGHDN and CDR2 is FVKESK. CDR3 size: 14 residues. CDR3 loop: CASSYTGGRNEQYF.

This rearrangement joins TRBV6-5 to TRBJ2-3; the D gene TCRdb calls, TRBD2, cannot be checked with no DNA. From germline, CDR1 is MNHEY and CDR2 SVGAGI. The CDR3 sequence is 15 residues long. Here the CDR3 reads CASSRLAGAMDTQYF.

J is TRBJ2-1 and V is TRBV24-1; TCRdb's D call, TRBD2, is unchecked because there is no DNA. The CDR3 totals 14 residues. CDR1 and CDR2 (germline): KGHDR, SFDVKD. CDR3 amino acids: CATSDLHGGPEQFF.

The chain employs TRBV27 and TRBJ1-1. The germline gives CDR1 MNHEY, CDR2 SMNVEV (reference sequence). The CDR3 loop spans 16 amino acids. The CDR3 loop is CASSPPFAVMNTEAFF.

J is TRBJ1-2 and V is TRBV19; the TRBD1 assignment by TCRdb is unverifiable without DNA. This CDR3 is 14 amino acids long. Germline values: CDR1 LNHDA, CDR2 SQIVND (reference sequence). The CDR3 protein is CASRYRDSNYGYTF.

The chain has TRBV27 and TRBJ1-3. Germline loops: CDR1 MNHEY, CDR2 SMNVEV (reference sequence). The CDR3 runs to 15 residues. The CDR3 loop is CASSLSDNQRNTIYF.

The J gene is TRBJ1-1, the V gene TRBV12-3 or TRBV12-4; the D gene TCRdb calls, TRBD1, cannot be checked with no DNA. This CDR3 has 14 residues. The CDR3 spells CASSFGAGNTEAFF.

This chain links TRBV27 with TRBJ2-2. Germline values: CDR1 MNHEY, CDR2 SMNVEV (reference sequence). The CDR3 runs to 13 residues. CDR3 in amino acids: CASSKFETGELFF.

CDR3 protein: CASSLSPGSNYGYTF. The chain carries TRBV27 and TRBJ1-2. Germline V CDR1 and CDR2: MNHEY, SMNVEV (reference sequence). The CDR3 loop spans 15 amino acids.

The rearrangement links TRBV6-5 to TRBJ1-1. Germline CDR1 MNHEY, CDR2 SVGAGI. This CDR3 is built from 13 residues. CDR3 residues: CASSYEGFGEAFF.

V and J are TRBV27 and TRBJ2-3; TCRdb's D call of TRBD1 is untestable without DNA. The germline gives CDR1 MNHEY, CDR2 SMNVEV (reference sequence). The CDR3 is 14 amino acids. The CDR3 here is CASTWGQGTDTQYF.

The chain recombines TRBV27 with TRBJ2-5; checking the TCRdb D call of TRBD1 is not possible without DNA. The V gene's germline CDR1 is MNHEY and CDR2 SMNVEV (reference sequence). The CDR3 consists of 14 residues. The CDR3: CASSLWGRGETQYF.

The chain recombines TRBV24-1 with TRBJ1-1; the D call of TRBD1 rests on TCRdb alone, since no DNA is present to check it. CDR1 is KGHDR, CDR2 SFDVKD, per germline. The CDR3 is 14 residues long. The CDR3 sequence is CATSDPGLNTEAFF.

V gene TRBV28 combines with J gene TRBJ2-1. Germline CDR1 MDHEN, CDR2 SYDVKM. This CDR3 has 15 residues. The CDR3 sequence is CASSLLESSYNEQFF.

J is TRBJ2-1 and V is TRBV7-9; without DNA, the TCRdb call of TRBD2 cannot be checked. CDR3 length equals 15 residues. Germline V gives CDR1 SEHNR, CDR2 FQNEAQ (reference sequence). This chain's CDR3 is CASSLLSSGNNEQFF.

V usage is TRBV29-1 and J usage is TRBJ2-2; the TRBD2 assignment by TCRdb is unverifiable without DNA. Germline CDR1 is SQVTM and CDR2 is ANQGSEA. This CDR3 has 13 residues. CDR3 residues: CSVFAGETGELFF.

The chain has TRBV7-9 and TRBJ2-5; TCRdb proposes TRBD1, but this gene call is untestable without DNA. CDR3 length equals 15 residues. Per germline, CDR1 SEHNR and CDR2 FQNEAQ (reference sequence). CDR3: CASSPAHRGEKTQYF.

The chain links TRBV12-3 or TRBV12-4 to TRBJ2-7; the D gene TCRdb calls, TRBD1, cannot be checked with no DNA. CDR3 length: 15 amino acids. The CDR3 region is CASSSGTGGTYEQYF.

CDR3: CASSSTPAGANVLTF. V usage is TRBV27 and J usage is TRBJ2-6. The CDR3 is 15 amino acids. Germline V gene sequence: CDR1 MNHEY, CDR2 SMNVEV (reference sequence).

This chain connects TRBV29-1 to TRBJ2-2. CDR3 size: 14 residues. Germline loops: CDR1 SQVTM, CDR2 ANQGSEA. The CDR3 spells CSVVYPSTTGELFF.